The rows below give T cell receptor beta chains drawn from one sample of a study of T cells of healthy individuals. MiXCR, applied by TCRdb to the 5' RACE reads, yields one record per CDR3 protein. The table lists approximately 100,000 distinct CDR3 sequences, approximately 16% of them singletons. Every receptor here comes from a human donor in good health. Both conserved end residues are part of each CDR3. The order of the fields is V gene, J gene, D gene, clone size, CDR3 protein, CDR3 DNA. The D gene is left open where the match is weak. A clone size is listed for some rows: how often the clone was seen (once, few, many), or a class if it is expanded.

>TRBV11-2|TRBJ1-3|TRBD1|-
CASSLPGQSSGNTIYF
TGTGCCAGCAGCTTACCGGGACAGAGCTCTGGAAACACCATATATTTT
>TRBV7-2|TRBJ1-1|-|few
CASSLGVGEAFF
TGTGCCAGCAGCTTAGGAGTGGGCGAAGCTTTCTTT
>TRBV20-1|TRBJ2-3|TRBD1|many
CSAREGTGDADTQYF
TGCAGTGCTAGAGAAGGGACAGGGGATGCAGATACGCAGTATTTT
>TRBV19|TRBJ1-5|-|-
CASRSSGTRYSNQPQHF
TGTGCCAGTAGATCCTCCGGGACGCGATATAGCAATCAGCCCCAGCATTTT
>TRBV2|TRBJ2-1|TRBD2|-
CASSVFSGGDEQFF
TGTGCCAGCAGTGTTTTTAGCGGGGGCGATGAGCAGTTCTTC
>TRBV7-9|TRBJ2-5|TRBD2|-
CASSPPGLAETQYF
TGTGCCAGCAGCCCCCCGGGACTAGCCGAGACCCAGTACTTC
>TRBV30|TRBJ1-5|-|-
CAWRGRGGPNQPQHF
TGTGCCTGGAGAGGCAGAGGAGGGCCCAATCAGCCCCAGCATTTT
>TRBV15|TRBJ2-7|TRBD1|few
CATSPDRGDPEQYF
TGTGCCACCAGCCCAGACAGGGGTGACCCCGAGCAGTACTTC
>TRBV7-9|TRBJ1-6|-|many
CASSPLGGGESPLHF
TGTGCCAGCAGCCCGCTAGGGGGGGGCGAGTCACCCCTCCACTTT
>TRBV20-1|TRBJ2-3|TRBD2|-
CSAHSGGEADTQYF
TGCAGTGCCCATAGCGGGGGGGAAGCAGATACGCAGTATTTT
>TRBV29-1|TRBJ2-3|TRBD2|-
CSVEGGRGADTQYF
TGCAGCGTTGAAGGTGGGCGGGGGGCAGATACGCAGTATTTT
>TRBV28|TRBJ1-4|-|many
CASSLGRSNEKLFF
TGTGCCAGCAGTTTAGGTCGCTCTAATGAAAAACTGTTTTTT
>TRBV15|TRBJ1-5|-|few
CATSRGRGARSNQPQHF
TGTGCCACCAGCAGGGGACGGGGGGCGAGAAGCAATCAGCCCCAGCATTTT
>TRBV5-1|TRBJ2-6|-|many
CASSLAPQGTITGANVLTF
TGCGCCAGCAGCTTGGCCCCACAGGGAACGATAACTGGGGCCAACGTCCTGACTTTC
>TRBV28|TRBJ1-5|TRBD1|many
CASSSAQGDQPQHF
TGTGCCAGCAGTTCGGCTCAGGGGGATCAGCCCCAGCATTTT
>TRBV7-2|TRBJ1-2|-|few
CASSPQDNYGYTF
TGTGCCAGCAGTCCGCAGGATAACTATGGCTACACCTTC
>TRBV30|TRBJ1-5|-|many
CAWSVQGMGNQPQHF
TGTGCCTGGAGCGTTCAGGGGATGGGCAATCAGCCCCAGCATTTT
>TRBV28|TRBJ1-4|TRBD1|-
CASSSRTGRGEKLFF
TGTGCCAGCAGTTCAAGGACAGGGAGGGGTGAAAAACTGTTTTTT
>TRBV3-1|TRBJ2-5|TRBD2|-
CASSQDPGLAGGLSETQYF
TGTGCCAGCAGCCAAGATCCGGGACTAGCGGGGGGCCTGTCGGAGACCCAGTACTTC
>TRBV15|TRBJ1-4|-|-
CATRRGAVATNEKLFF
TGTGCCACCAGGAGAGGGGCGGTTGCAACTAATGAAAAACTGTTTTTT
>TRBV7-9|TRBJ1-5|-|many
CASSLFIQPQHF
TGTGCCAGCAGCTTATTCATACAGCCCCAGCATTTT
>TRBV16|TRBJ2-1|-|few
CASSQMASPEQFF
TGTGCCAGCAGCCAGATGGCCTCGCCTGAGCAGTTCTTC
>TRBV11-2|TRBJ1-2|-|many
CASSLEGNYGYTF
TGTGCCAGCAGCTTAGAGGGTAACTATGGCTACACCTTC
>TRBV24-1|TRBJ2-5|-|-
CATSDFRDVQETQYF
TGTGCCACCAGTGATTTTAGGGACGTCCAAGAGACCCAGTACTTC
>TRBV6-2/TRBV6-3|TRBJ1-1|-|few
CASSYSGTGNTEAFF
TGTGCCAGCAGTTACTCGGGTACAGGGAACACTGAAGCTTTCTTT
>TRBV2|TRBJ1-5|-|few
CASSEGQGAVPQHF
TGTGCCAGCAGTGAGGGCCAGGGTGCAGTACCCCAGCATTTT
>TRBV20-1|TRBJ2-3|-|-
CSAKVSTSTDTQYF
TGCAGTGCTAAAGTTTCAACTAGCACAGATACGCAGTATTTT
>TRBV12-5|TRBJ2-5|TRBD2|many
CASGLSGTYQETQYF
TGTGCTAGTGGTCTTAGCGGGACATACCAAGAGACCCAGTACTTC
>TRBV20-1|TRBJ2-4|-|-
CSARDWGGGAKNIQYF
TGCAGTGCTAGAGATTGGGGAGGGGGGGCCAAAAACATTCAGTACTTC
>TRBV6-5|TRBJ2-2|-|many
CASSYGGELFF
TGTGCCAGCAGTTACGGCGGGGAGCTGTTTTTT
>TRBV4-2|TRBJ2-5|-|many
CASSQGGDFETQYF
TGTGCCAGCAGCCAAGGGGGCGATTTCGAGACCCAGTACTTC
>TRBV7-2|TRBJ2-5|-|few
CASSLSAVTTQYF
TGTGCCAGCAGCCTTTCAGCGGTAACGACCCAGTACTTC
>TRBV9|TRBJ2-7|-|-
CASSVAQASRPYEQYF
TGTGCCAGCAGCGTAGCTCAGGCCTCAAGACCCTACGAGCAGTACTTC
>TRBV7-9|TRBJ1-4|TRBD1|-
CASSLIDYRGYEKLFF
TGTGCCAGCAGCCTCATAGACTACAGGGGGTATGAAAAACTGTTTTTT
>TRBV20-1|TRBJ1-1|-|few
CSARDLGGATEAFF
TGCAGTGCTAGAGATCTAGGGGGGGCTACTGAAGCTTTCTTT
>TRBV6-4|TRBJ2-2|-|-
CASSERDTGELFF
TGTGCCAGCAGTGAGCGGGACACCGGGGAGCTGTTTTTT
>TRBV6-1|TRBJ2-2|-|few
CASSERQADTGELFF
TGTGCCAGCAGTGAAAGACAGGCCGACACCGGGGAGCTGTTTTTT
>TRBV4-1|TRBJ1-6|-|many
CASSQETGAASSPLHF
TGCGCCAGCAGCCAAGAAACTGGGGCAGCTAGTTCACCCCTCCACTTT
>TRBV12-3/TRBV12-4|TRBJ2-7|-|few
CASSQEFPYEQYF
TGTGCCAGCAGTCAGGAGTTCCCCTACGAGCAGTACTTC
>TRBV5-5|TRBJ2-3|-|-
CASSSDSPSTDTQYF
TGTGCCAGCAGCTCGGACAGCCCTAGCACAGATACGCAGTATTTT
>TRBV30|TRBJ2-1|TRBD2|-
CAWSGSSGDGYNEQFF
TGTGCCTGGAGTGGATCTAGCGGGGATGGATACAATGAGCAGTTCTTC
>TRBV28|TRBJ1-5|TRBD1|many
CASSSLGQGDYQPQHF
TGTGCCAGCAGTTCTCTGGGACAGGGGGACTATCAGCCCCAGCATTTT
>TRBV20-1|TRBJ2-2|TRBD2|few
CSARDGLAVNTGELFF
TGCAGTGCTAGAGATGGACTAGCGGTTAACACCGGGGAGCTGTTTTTT
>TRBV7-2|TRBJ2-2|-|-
CASRTGGSGELFF
TGTGCCAGCAGGACCGGCGGGTCCGGGGAGCTGTTTTTT
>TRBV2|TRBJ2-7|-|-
CASSAYEQYF
TGTGCCAGCAGTGCCTACGAGCAGTACTTC
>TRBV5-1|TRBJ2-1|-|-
CASSAGTYNEQFF
TGCGCCAGCAGCGCCGGGACCTACAATGAGCAGTTCTTC
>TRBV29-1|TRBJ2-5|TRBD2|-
CSVLIAGGREETQYF
TGCAGCGTTCTCATAGCGGGAGGGAGAGAAGAGACCCAGTACTTC
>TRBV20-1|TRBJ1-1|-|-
CSARGLNTEAFF
TGCAGTGCTAGGGGGTTGAACACTGAAGCTTTCTTT
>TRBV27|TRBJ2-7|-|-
CASSPSLSYEQYF
TGTGCCAGCAGTCCGTCCCTATCCTACGAGCAGTACTTC
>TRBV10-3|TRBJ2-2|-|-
CAISLSGRSDTGELFF
TGTGCCATCAGCTTGAGTGGGAGATCGGACACCGGGGAGCTGTTTTTT
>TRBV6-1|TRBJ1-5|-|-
CASKDTAHQPQHF
TGTGCCAGCAAAGACACCGCACATCAGCCCCAGCATTTT